The rows below give T cell receptor beta chains drawn from one sample of a study of vaccination and CD4 T cells after COVID-19. For these TCRs, the target antigens are not known. One entry per CDR3 protein results from TCRdb running MiXCR on the PCR reads. The sample has over 1,000 distinct CDR3 sequences; approximately 15% are singletons. What was sequenced was CD4+ T cells from blood, cultured in vitro. The receptors come from a human donor in good health. Both conserved end residues are trimmed from each CDR3.

V,CDR3
TRBV5-4,ASSFKQDRGRYSNQPQH
TRBV5-5,ASSVPGGTANYGYT
TRBV7-9,ASSLESAGGPSYEQY
TRBV19,ASSQQVSGANVLT
TRBV30,AWSWENEQY
TRBV30,AWMAGPAPNEQF
TRBV6-1,ASIPTRGTGRYEQY
TRBV28,ASSLSRQIYSTDTQY
TRBV29-1,SVEILRCGDSNQPQH
TRBV10-3,AISNPSNTDTQY
TRBV6-2/TRBV6-3,ASSYRTGGMGTDTQY
TRBV18,ASSPPGTVRNTEAF
TRBV12-3/TRBV12-4,ASSYGSLQGRTNEKLF
TRBV7-2,ASSLSGSQETQY
TRBV11-2,ASSLDLYRVGNTIY
TRBV7-9,ASSLVHEQY
TRBV7-3,ASSLGLAWMPGELF
TRBV5-1,ASSQGLAEETQY
TRBV20-1,SASRQVGVEQY
TRBV28,ASSLLAGSFGEAF
TRBV20-1,SAPRYASTPYEQY
TRBV29-1,SVEATGARNYGYT
TRBV11-3,ASSLGTSGRTDTQY
TRBV20-1,SASVDRAGSPLH
TRBV14,ASSQDPTVPYGYT
TRBV19,ASSTGVGETQY
TRBV5-1,ASSLWVNTEAF
TRBV19,ASSIWGQKDQPQH
TRBV28,ASSFSRQGVAEQY
TRBV29-1,SVEDPGTTYEQY
TRBV12-3/TRBV12-4,ASSRNTIY
TRBV7-9,ASSLETGGIYNEQF
TRBV12-3/TRBV12-4,ASSEQRAGWGGNQPQH
TRBV7-8,ASSSLRTSNLDEQF
TRBV27,ASSKHRAEGYGYT
TRBV7-8,ASSLDPGQALTYNEQF
TRBV24-1,ATSDLGTGLGEQF
TRBV5-4,ASSASGRWETQY
TRBV12-3/TRBV12-4,ASSLLPGVDGYT
TRBV20-1,SAQGWGSNQPQH
TRBV20-1,SARPGSTETQY
TRBV7-2,ASSLDGRIYEQC
TRBV5-1,ASSFEATGYEQY
TRBV2,ASRALGSSYEQY
TRBV5-4,ASSQGAGGEARLETQY
TRBV5-1,ASSSLPNRAVNTEAF
TRBV6-2/TRBV6-3,ASSYRFYKSYEQY
TRBV5-1,ASSLGPQNEQF
TRBV30,AWNGQGSHEQY
TRBV20-1,SARDPTSGRASAYEQY
TRBV6-2/TRBV6-3,ASRRPSTSPKQETQY
TRBV7-8,ASSLQGITEAF
TRBV9,ASSVMNTEAF
TRBV12-3/TRBV12-4,ASSGQSGANVLT
TRBV19,ASSIGSGANVLT
TRBV27,ASSDRTYEQY